The entry below describes one TCR beta chain. The antigen remains undetermined. TCRdb's copy holds only in-frame clones and misses some; the assay was immunoSEQ multiplex PCR. The repertoire holds about 50,000 clones, with approximately 84% as singletons. Trimming took 11 bases from V and 3 from J, leaving 11 bases between them. CDR3 length: 11 residues. Per germline, CDR1 MNHNS and CDR2 SASEGT. Time point denoted: week 47, end of study. Every vaccine dose comprised 300 ug of mutant IDH1 20-mer peptide plus topical imiquimod. The source of the sample is a study of a mutant IDH1 vaccine in newly diagnosed glioma. Across the study: Treated patients showed a male proportion of around 62%, a female proportion of around 40%, and a mean age of 40.4 years. Former treatment meant radiotherapy, temozolomide, or both; the majority had gotten both.

Findings and caveats of the study: Changes in the top peripheral T cell clonotypes seemingly had no bearing on pseudoprogression.

The sequence derives from a woman aged 30 to 39 with glioma. Some clones in this sample may be carry-over from other donors' samples. This sample comprised PBMCs, obtained from a glioma patient whose treatment included an IDH1 peptide vaccine. The rearrangement joins TRBV6-1 to TRBJ2-7; D is ambiguous. The CDR3 DNA sequence: TGTGCCGCTGTCCGCCTCTACGAGCAGTACTTC. Protein product: CAAVRLYEQYF.